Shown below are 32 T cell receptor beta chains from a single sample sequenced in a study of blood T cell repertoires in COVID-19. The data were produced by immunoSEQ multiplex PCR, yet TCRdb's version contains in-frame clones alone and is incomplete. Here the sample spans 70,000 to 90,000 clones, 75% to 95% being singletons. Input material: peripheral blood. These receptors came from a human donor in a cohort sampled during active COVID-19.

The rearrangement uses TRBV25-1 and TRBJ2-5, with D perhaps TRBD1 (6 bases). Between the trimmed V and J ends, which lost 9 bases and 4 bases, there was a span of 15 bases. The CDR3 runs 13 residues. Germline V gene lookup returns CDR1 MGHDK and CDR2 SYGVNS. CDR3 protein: CARHWGHPETQYF. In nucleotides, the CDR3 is TGTGCCAGACACTGGGGACATCCAGAGACCCAGTACTTC.

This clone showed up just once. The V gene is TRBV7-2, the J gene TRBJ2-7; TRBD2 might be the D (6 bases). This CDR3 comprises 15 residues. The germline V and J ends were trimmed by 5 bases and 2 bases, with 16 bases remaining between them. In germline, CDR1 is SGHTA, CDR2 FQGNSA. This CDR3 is CASSVPTRRAYEQYF. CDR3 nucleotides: TGTGCCAGCAGCGTTCCGACTAGAAGGGCCTACGAGCAGTACTTC.

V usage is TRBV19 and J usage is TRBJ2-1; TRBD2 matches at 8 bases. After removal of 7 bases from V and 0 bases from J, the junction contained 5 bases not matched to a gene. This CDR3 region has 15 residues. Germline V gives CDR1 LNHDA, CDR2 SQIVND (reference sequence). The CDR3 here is CASTGGPSSYNEQFF. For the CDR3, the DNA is TGTGCCAGTACGGGGGGGCCAAGCTCCTACAATGAGCAGTTCTTC. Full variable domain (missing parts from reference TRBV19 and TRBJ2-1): DGGITQSPKYLFRKEGQNVTLSCEQNLNHDAMYWYRQDPGQGLRLIYYSQIVNDFQKGDIAEGYSVSREKKESFPLTVTSAQKNPTAFYLCASTGGPSSYNEQFFGPGTRLTVL.

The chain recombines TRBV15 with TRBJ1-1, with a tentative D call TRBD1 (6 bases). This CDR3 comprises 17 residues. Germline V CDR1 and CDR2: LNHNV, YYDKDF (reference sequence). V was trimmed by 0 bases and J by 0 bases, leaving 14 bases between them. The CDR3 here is CATSREETDSLNTEAFF. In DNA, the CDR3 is TGTGCCACCAGCAGAGAAGAAACGGACAGTCTGAACACTGAAGCTTTCTTT.

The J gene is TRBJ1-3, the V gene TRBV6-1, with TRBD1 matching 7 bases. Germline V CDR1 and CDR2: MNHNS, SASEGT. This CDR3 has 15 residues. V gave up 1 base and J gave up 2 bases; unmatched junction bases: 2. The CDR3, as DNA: TGTGCCAGCAGTGAAGTACAGGGGACTGGAAACACCATATATTTT. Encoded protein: CASSEVQGTGNTIYF.

The CDR3 reads CSARGGPGYEQYF. For the CDR3, the DNA is TGCAGCGCTCGAGGGGGCCCCGGCTACGAGCAGTACTTC. The chain is built from TRBV29-1 and TRBJ2-7; TRBD1 aligns across 7 bases. The CDR3 contains 13 residues. In germline, CDR1 is SQVTM, CDR2 ANQGSEA. V shed 7 bases, J shed 3 bases, and the junction held 9 bases outside the gene matches.

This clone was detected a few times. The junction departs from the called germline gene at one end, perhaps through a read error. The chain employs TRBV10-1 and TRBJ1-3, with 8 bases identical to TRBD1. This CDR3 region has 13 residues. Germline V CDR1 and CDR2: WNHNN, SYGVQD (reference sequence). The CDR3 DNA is TGCGCCACCATGCGGGACAGGTTATTCCTCGAGGATTTT. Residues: CATMRDRLFLEDF.

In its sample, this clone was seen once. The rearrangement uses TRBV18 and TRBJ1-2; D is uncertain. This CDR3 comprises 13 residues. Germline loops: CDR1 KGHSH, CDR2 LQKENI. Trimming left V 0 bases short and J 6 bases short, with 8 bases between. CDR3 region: CASSPPNTDGYTF. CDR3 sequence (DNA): TGTGCCAGCTCACCACCTAATACGGATGGCTACACCTTC.

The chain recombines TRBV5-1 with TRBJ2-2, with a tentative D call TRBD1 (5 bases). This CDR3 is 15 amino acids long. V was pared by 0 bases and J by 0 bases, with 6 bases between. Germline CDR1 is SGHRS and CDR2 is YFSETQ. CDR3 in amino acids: CASSLEGANTGELFF. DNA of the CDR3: TGCGCCAGCAGCTTGGAAGGGGCGAACACCGGGGAGCTGTTTTTT.

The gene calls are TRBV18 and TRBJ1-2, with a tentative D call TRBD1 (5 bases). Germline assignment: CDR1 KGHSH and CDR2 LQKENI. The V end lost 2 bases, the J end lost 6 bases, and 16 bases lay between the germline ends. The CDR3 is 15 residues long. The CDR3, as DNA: TGTGCCAGCTCACCAGAATTGGGGCGAGGCGATGGCTACACCTTC. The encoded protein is CASSPELGRGDGYTF.

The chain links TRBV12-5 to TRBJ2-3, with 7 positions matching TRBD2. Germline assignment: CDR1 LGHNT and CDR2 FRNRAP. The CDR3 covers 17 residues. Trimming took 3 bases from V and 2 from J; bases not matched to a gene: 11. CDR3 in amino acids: CASGFGLGTTNTDTQYF. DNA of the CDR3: TGTGCTAGTGGTTTTGGCCTAGGGACTACCAACACAGATACGCAGTATTTT.

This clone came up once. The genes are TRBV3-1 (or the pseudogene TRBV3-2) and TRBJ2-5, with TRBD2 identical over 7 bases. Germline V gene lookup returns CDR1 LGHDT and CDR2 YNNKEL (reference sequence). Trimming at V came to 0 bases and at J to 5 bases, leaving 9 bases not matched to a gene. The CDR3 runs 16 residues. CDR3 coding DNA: TGTGCCAGCAGCCAAGAGGCTAGCGGTGCGTGGGAGACCCAGTACTTC. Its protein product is CASSQEASGAWETQYF.

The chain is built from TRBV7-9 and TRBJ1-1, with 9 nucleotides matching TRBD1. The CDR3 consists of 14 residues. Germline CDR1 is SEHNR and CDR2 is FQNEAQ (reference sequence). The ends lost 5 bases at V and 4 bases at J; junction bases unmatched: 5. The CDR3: CASSEQGAVTEAFF. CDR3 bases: TGTGCCAGCAGCGAACAGGGGGCTGTCACTGAAGCTTTCTTT.

DNA of the CDR3: TGTGCCAGCAGCCCCCCTAGGGGCCGGGACAGGGGGACCTACGAGCAGTACTTC. Amino acids: CASSPPRGRDRGTYEQYF. The chain links TRBV7-2 to TRBJ2-7; 11 bases map to TRBD1. The CDR3 length is 18 residues. CDR1 is SGHTA, CDR2 FQGNSA, per germline. V gave up 5 bases and J gave up 2 bases; unmatched junction bases: 14.

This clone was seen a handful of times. The CDR3, as DNA: TGTGCCAGCAGGACACAGGGGACTGGAAACACCATATATTTT. Translating gives CASRTQGTGNTIYF. The chain couples TRBV27 to TRBJ1-3; 7 positions match TRBD1. Per the germline V gene, CDR1 is MNHEY and CDR2 is SMNVEV (reference sequence). Trimming took 6 bases from V and 2 from J; bases not matched to a gene: 4. The CDR3 is 14 residues long.

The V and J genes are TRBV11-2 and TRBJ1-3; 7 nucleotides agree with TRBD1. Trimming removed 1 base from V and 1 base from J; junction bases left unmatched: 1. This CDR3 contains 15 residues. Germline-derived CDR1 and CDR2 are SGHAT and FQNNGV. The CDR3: CASSLADRSGNTIYF. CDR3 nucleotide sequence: TGTGCCAGCAGCTTAGCGGACAGGTCTGGAAACACCATATATTTT.

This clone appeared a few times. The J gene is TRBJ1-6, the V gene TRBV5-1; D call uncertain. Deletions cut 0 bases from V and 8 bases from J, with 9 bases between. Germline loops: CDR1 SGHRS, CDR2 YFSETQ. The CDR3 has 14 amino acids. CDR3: CASSLDSDDSPLHF. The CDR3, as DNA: TGCGCCAGCAGCTTGGACAGTGATGATTCACCCCTCCACTTT. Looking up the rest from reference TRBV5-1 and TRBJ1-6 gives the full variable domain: KAGVTQTPRYLIKTRGQQVTLSCSPISGHRSVSWYQQTPGQGLQFLFEYFSETQRNKGNFPGRFSGRQFSNSRSEMNVSTLELGDSALYLCASSLDSDDSPLHFGNGTRLTVT.

The CDR3, as DNA: TGTGCCAGCAAAGAGGGAGGGTCTAATAATTCACCCCTCCACTTT. It is translated as CASKEGGSNNSPLHF. This chain joins TRBV6-6 and TRBJ1-6; D not resolved. The CDR3 length is 15 residues. Germline V CDR1 and CDR2: MNHNY, SVGAGI (reference sequence). Trimming took off 7 bases at V and 5 bases at J, with 15 bases between the two ends.

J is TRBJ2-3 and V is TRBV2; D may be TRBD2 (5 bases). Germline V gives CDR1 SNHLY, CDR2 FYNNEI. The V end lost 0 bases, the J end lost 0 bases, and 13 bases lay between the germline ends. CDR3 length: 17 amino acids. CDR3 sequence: CASSEALWGVSTDTQYF. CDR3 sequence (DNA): TGTGCCAGCAGTGAAGCGCTTTGGGGAGTTAGCACAGATACGCAGTATTTT.

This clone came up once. Here the CDR3 reads CASSLGGERGGRHEQFF. The CDR3 nucleotides are TGTGCCAGCAGCTTAGGTGGGGAGCGGGGGGGCAGACATGAGCAGTTCTTC. The rearrangement links TRBV7-2 to TRBJ2-1; 10 nucleotides match TRBD2. Germline lookup yields CDR1 SGHTA and CDR2 FQGNSA. This CDR3 region has 17 residues. J was trimmed by 8 bases and V by 1 base; bases with no gene match: 11.

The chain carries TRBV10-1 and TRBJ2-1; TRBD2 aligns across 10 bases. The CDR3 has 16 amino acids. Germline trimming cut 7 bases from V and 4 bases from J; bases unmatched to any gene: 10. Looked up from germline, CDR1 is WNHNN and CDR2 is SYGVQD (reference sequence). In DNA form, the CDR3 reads TGCGCCAGCAAGAGGCGGCAGCGGGGGGGATACAATGAGCAGTTCTTC. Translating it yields CASKRRQRGGYNEQFF.

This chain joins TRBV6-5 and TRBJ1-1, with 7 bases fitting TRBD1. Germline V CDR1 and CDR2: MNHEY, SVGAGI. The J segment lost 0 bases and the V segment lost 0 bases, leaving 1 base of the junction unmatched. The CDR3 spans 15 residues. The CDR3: CASSYSGTVNTEAFF. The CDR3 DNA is TGTGCCAGCAGTTACTCAGGGACAGTGAACACTGAAGCTTTCTTT.

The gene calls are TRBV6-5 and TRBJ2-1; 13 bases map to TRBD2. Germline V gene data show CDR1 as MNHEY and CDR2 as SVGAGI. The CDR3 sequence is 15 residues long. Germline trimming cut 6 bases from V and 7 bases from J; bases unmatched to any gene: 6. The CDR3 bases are TGTGCCAGCAGGGCAGGACTAGCGGGGGTAAATGAGCAGTTCTTC. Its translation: CASRAGLAGVNEQFF.

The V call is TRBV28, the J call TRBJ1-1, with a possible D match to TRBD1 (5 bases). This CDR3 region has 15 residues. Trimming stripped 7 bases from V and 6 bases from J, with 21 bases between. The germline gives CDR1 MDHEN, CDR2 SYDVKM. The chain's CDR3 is CASIGVPASRSEAFF. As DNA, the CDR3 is TGTGCCAGCATAGGGGTGCCGGCCTCGCGATCTGAAGCTTTCTTT.

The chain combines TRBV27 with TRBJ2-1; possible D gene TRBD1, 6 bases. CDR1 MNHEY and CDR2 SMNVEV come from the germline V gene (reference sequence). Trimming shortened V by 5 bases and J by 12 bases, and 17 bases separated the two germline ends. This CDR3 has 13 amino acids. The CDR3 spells CASSPSQGWGQFF. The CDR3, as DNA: TGTGCCAGCAGTCCCTCCCAGGGGTGGGGGCAGTTCTTC.

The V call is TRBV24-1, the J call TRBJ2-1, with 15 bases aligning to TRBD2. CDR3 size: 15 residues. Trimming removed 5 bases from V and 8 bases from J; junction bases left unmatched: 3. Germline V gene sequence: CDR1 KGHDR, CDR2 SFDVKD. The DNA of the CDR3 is TGTGCCACCAGTGGGACTAGCGGGGGGGATGATGAGCAGTTCTTC. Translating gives CATSGTSGGDDEQFF.

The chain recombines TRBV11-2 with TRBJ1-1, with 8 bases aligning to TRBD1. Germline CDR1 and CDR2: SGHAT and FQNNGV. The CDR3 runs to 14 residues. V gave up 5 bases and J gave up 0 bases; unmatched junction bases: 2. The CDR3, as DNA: TGTGCCAGCAGCCGGGGACAGGTGAACACTGAAGCTTTCTTT. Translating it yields CASSRGQVNTEAFF.

For the CDR3, the DNA is TGTGCCAGCAGCCTACGACTAGTTGAGGATACGCAGTATTTT. Translated: CASSLRLVEDTQYF. The chain carries TRBV5-6 and TRBJ2-3, with a possible D match to TRBD2 (6 bases). This CDR3 is 14 amino acids long. Trimming took off 4 bases at V and 6 bases at J, with 15 bases between the two ends. The germline CDR1 and CDR2 sequences are SGHDT and YYEEEE.

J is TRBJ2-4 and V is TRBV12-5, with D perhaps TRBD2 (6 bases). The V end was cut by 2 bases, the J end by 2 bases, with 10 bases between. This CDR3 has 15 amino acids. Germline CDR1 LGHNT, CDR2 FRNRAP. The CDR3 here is CASGLLGGTKNIQYF. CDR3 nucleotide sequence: TGTGCTAGTGGTTTGTTGGGGGGAACCAAAAACATTCAGTACTTC.

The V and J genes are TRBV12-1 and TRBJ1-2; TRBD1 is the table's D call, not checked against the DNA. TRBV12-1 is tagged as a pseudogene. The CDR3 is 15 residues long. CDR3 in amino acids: CASSLGTESLYGYTF. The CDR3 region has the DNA TGTGCCAGCAGCCTAGGGACAGAATCCCTCTATGGCTACACCTTC.

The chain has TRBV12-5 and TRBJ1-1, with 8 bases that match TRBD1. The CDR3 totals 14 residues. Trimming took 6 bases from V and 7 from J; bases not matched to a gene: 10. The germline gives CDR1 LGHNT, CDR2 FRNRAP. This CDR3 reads CASGQQGGLGEAFF. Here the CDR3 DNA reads TGTGCTAGTGGGCAACAGGGGGGTCTGGGTGAAGCTTTCTTT.

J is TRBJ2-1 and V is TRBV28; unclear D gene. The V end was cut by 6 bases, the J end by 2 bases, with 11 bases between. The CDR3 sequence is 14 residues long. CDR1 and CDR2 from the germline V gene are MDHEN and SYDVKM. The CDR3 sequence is CASSPTTTYNEQFF. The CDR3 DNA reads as TGTGCCAGCAGCCCCACGACAACCTACAATGAGCAGTTCTTC.